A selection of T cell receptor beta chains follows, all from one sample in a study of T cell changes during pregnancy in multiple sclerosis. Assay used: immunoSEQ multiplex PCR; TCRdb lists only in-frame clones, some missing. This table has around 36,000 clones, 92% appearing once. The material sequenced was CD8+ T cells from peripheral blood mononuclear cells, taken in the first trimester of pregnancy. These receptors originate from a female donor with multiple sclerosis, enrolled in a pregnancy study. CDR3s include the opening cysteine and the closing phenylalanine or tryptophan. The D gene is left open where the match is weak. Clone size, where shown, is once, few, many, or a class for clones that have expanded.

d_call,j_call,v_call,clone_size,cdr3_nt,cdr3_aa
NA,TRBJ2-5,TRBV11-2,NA,TGTGCCAGCAGCTTAGGAGGTCAAGAGACCCAGTACTTC,CASSLGGQETQYF
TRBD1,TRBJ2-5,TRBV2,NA,TGTGCCAGCAGTGATTTAGGGACAGAACAAGAGACCCAGTACTTC,CASSDLGTEQETQYF
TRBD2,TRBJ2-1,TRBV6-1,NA,TGTGCCAGCAGTGGGACTAGCGGGGGGCATTACAATGAGCAGTTCTTC,CASSGTSGGHYNEQFF
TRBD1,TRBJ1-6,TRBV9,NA,TGTGCCAGCAGCGTGGCCGGGACAGGAGGTAATTCACCCCTCCACTTT,CASSVAGTGGNSPLHF
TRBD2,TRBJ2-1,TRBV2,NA,TGTGCCAGCAGTGTCCGGCGGCTCGGGGCGGGGGGCCAAAACAATGAGCAGTTCTTC,CASSVRRLGAGGQNNEQFF
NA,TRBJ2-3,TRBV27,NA,TGTGCCAGCGGCCAGTTTCTAACAGGGCCGGATACGCAGTATTTT,CASGQFLTGPDTQYF
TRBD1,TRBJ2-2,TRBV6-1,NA,TGTGCCAGCAGTTCCGGGACAGGGCAAACCGGGGAGCTGTTTTTT,CASSSGTGQTGELFF
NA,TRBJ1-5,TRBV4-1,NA,TGCGCCAGCAGCCAAGATGCAGGTGGAAATCAGCCCCAGCATTTT,CASSQDAGGNQPQHF
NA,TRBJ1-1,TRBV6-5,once,TGTGCCAGCTACAGGGTCCCGAACACTGAAGCTTTCTTT,CASYRVPNTEAFF
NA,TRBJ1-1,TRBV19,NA,TGTGCCAGTAGTATAGTGGGTTTTGGGGGGGTGGAGACCACTGAAGCTTTCTTT,CASSIVGFGGVETTEAFF
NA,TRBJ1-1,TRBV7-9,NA,TGTGCCAGCGGCGGGGGGGCGGTTGAAGCTTTCTTT,CASGGGAVEAFF
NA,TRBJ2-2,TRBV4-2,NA,TGTGCCAGCAGCCAAGATTTCTCAGGGGTCGGGGAGCTGTTTTTT,CASSQDFSGVGELFF
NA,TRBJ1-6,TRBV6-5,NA,TGTGCCAGCAGTTACGGAGACTATAATTCACCCCTCCACTTT,CASSYGDYNSPLHF
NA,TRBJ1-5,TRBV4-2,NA,TGTGCCAGCAGCCAAGAACAGCTCAGCAATCAGCCCCAGCATTTT,CASSQEQLSNQPQHF
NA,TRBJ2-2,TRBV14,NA,TGTGCCAGCAGCCAAGGGCGGGATGCCACCGGGGAGCTGTTTTTT,CASSQGRDATGELFF
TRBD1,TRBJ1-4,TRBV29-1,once,TGCAGCGTTCCGGGACAGGGAGGAATTGGTGAAAAACTGTTTTTT,CSVPGQGGIGEKLFF
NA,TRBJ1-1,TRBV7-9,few,TGTGCCAGCAGCATGGGCGCCGAAGCTTTCTTT,CASSMGAEAFF
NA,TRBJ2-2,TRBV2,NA,TGTGCCAGTTCGGGGGAACAAACGCTTTCCGGGGAGCTGTTTTTT,CASSGEQTLSGELFF
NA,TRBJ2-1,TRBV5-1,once,TGCGCCAGCAAGACGGGGTTGTCGTACAGAGTGAATGAGCAGTTCTTC,CASKTGLSYRVNEQFF
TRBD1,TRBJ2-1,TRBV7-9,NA,TGTGCCAGCAGCCCCCGACAGGGGAGCTCCTACAATGAGCAGTTCTTC,CASSPRQGSSYNEQFF
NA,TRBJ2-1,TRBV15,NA,TGTGCCACCATCGGGGGTACTTACAATGAGCAGTTCTTC,CATIGGTYNEQFF
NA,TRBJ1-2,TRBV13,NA,TGTGCCAGCAGCTTAGGAGTCGGGGAACAGCCCTCGCATGGCTACACCTTC,CASSLGVGEQPSHGYTF
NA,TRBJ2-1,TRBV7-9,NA,TGTGCCAGCAGTACTCAGCGGGATGAGCAGTTCTTC,CASSTQRDEQFF
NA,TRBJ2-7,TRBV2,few,TGTGCCAGCAGGTCTCAGGGGTCGCCCTACGAGCAGTACTTC,CASRSQGSPYEQYF
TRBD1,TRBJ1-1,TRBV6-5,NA,TGTGCCAGCAGTTACGTCAGGGGGTCTGAAGCTTTCTTT,CASSYVRGSEAFF
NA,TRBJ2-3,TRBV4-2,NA,TGTGCCAGCAGCCAAGAGGCTGCAGATACGCAGTATTTT,CASSQEAADTQYF
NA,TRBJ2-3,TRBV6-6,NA,TGTGCCAGCAGTATACTGGGGGGGCAGGGAGATACGCAGTATTTT,CASSILGGQGDTQYF
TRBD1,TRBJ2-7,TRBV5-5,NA,TGTGCCAGCAATGTTGGGACAGGGACCAACGAGCAGTACTTC,CASNVGTGTNEQYF
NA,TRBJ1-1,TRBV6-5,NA,TGTGCCAGCAGCGCGGGCGCAGGCGGAACTGAAGCTTTCTTT,CASSAGAGGTEAFF
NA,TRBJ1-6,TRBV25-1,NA,TGTGCCAGCAGACCCCACGGAGTTTATAATTCACCCCTCCACTTT,CASRPHGVYNSPLHF